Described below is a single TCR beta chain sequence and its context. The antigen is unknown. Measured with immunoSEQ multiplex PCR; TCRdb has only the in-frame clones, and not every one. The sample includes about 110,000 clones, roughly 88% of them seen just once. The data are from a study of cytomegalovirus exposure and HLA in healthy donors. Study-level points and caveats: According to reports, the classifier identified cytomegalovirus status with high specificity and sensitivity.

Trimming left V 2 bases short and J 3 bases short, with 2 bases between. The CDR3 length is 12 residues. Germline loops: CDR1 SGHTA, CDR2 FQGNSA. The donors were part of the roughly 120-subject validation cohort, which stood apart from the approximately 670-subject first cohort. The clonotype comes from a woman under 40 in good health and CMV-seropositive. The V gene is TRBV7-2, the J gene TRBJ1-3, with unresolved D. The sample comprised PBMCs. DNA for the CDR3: TGTGCCAGCAGCTTATATGGAAACACCATATATTTT. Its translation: CASSLYGNTIYF.